A selection of T cell receptor beta chains follows, all from one sample in a study of cytotoxic CD8 clonotypes in ibrutinib-treated CLL. Some clones are missing from TCRdb's copy, which holds only in-frame ones; the method was immunoSEQ multiplex PCR. The table has 55,000 to 85,000 clones, about nine tenths seen once. This specimen consisted of PBMCs, obtained after 12 months of ibrutinib treatment. These receptors all stem from a human donor with chronic lymphocytic leukemia. The CDR3 runs from the conserved cysteine through the conserved F or W. Fields, in order: clone size, D gene, V gene, J gene, CDR3 protein, CDR3 DNA. The D gene is left open where the match is weak. Only some rows state a clone size, as once, few, many or a class for expanded clones.

.	.	TRBV6-6	TRBJ1-3	CASSYGGTSGNTIYF	TGTGCCAGCAGTTACGGCGGAACCTCTGGAAACACCATATATTTT
.	.	TRBV14	TRBJ1-2	CASSAHWRGNYGYTF	TGTGCCAGCAGCGCGCACTGGAGGGGGAACTATGGCTACACCTTC
.	TRBD2	TRBV5-1	TRBJ2-3	CASRLAGGPSTDTQYF	TGCGCCAGCAGGCTAGCGGGAGGGCCGAGCACAGATACGCAGTATTTT
.	.	TRBV5-1	TRBJ2-2	CASSPEGGPWNTGELFF	TGCGCCAGCAGCCCTGAGGGGGGGCCCTGGAACACCGGGGAGCTGTTTTTT
.	.	TRBV6-1	TRBJ1-4	CASSEFQGPTNEKLFF	TGTGCCAGCAGTGAATTTCAGGGACCAACTAATGAAAAACTGTTTTTT
.	.	TRBV6-6	TRBJ2-3	CASSYDISTDTQYF	TGTGCCAGCAGTTATGACATAAGCACAGATACGCAGTATTTT
.	.	TRBV5-6	TRBJ2-2	CASSPHGTFAGELFF	TGTGCCAGCAGCCCCCACGGGACATTTGCCGGGGAGCTGTTTTTT
.	.	TRBV10-3	TRBJ1-4	CAISESGGLGEKLFF	TGTGCCATCAGTGAGTCGGGGGGACTCGGTGAAAAACTGTTTTTT
.	TRBD1	TRBV27	TRBJ2-7	CASSGTGGKGEQYF	TGTGCCAGCAGCGGGACAGGGGGCAAGGGGGAGCAGTACTTC
.	.	TRBV6-1	TRBJ2-1	CASSDATGPRNEQFF	TGTGCCAGCAGTGATGCAACAGGGCCACGAAATGAGCAGTTCTTC
.	.	TRBV2	TRBJ1-1	CASKVAEAFF	TGTGCCAGCAAAGTGGCCGAAGCTTTCTTT
.	.	TRBV18	TRBJ1-2	CASSPVAGRGNYGYTF	TGTGCCAGCTCACCAGTGGCAGGGCGGGGGAACTATGGCTACACCTTC
.	TRBD2	TRBV2	TRBJ2-3	CASSQLARRTDTQYF	TGTGCCAGCAGCCAACTAGCGAGACGCACAGATACGCAGTATTTT
.	TRBD1	TRBV6-1	TRBJ2-7	CASRDPGQGRYEQYF	TGTGCCAGCAGGGACCCGGGACAGGGTCGTTACGAGCAGTACTTC
once	.	TRBV6-1	TRBJ1-3	CASSERVGGDTIYF	TGTGCCAGCAGTGAAAGGGTCGGGGGTGACACCATATATTTT
.	TRBD1	TRBV5-1	TRBJ1-4	CASSAGGGDEKLFF	TGCGCCAGCTCCGCAGGGGGAGGGGATGAAAAACTGTTTTTT
once	TRBD1	TRBV7-2	TRBJ2-1	CASSPRTGGPVYNEQFF	TGTGCCAGCAGCCCCCGGACAGGAGGCCCAGTTTACAATGAGCAGTTCTTC
.	.	TRBV5-1	TRBJ1-2	CASSLAPGEEISYGYTF	TGCGCCAGCAGCTTGGCTCCCGGGGAGGAAATCTCCTATGGCTACACCTTC
.	TRBD1	TRBV27	TRBJ2-3	CASSLKSGGPDTQYF	TGTGCCAGCAGTTTAAAATCAGGGGGCCCGGATACGCAGTATTTT
.	.	TRBV4-1	TRBJ1-5	CASSQDFAQGNQPQHF	TGCGCCAGCAGCCAAGATTTCGCGCAGGGCAATCAGCCCCAGCATTTT
.	TRBD1	TRBV4-1	TRBJ1-2	CASSLNRGLSGYTF	TGCGCCAGCAGCCTTAACAGGGGGCTCTCTGGCTACACCTTC
.	TRBD1	TRBV29-1	TRBJ2-5	CSVEPWDRGTRETQYF	TGCAGCGTTGAACCCTGGGACAGGGGGACCCGAGAGACCCAGTACTTC
few	.	TRBV14	TRBJ2-7	CASSQGYTYEQYF	TGTGCCAGCAGCCAGGGCTACACATACGAGCAGTACTTC
.	.	TRBV19	TRBJ1-5	CASSRETRSSNQPQHF	TGTGCCAGTAGTAGAGAGACACGGAGCAGCAATCAGCCCCAGCATTTT
.	.	TRBV5-1	TRBJ2-1	CASSSASGTVYEQFF	TGCGCCAGCAGCTCCGCTTCGGGGACGGTTTATGAGCAGTTCTTC
.	.	TRBV7-9	TRBJ2-1	CASSLDPGRHPKQFF	TGTGCCAGCAGCTTAGATCCCGGACGGCACCCGAAACAGTTCTTC
.	.	TRBV7-2	TRBJ1-1	CASSLVPVIAGRNTEAFF	TGTGCCAGCAGCTTAGTTCCGGTCATTGCAGGACGAAACACTGAAGCTTTCTTT
medium-sized	TRBD2	TRBV5-1	TRBJ2-7	CASSATSGTTFEQYF	TGCGCCAGCAGCGCCACTAGCGGGACGACCTTCGAGCAGTACTTC
.	.	TRBV9	TRBJ2-2	CASSVEGVTVNTGELFF	TGTGCCAGCAGCGTAGAAGGCGTGACCGTGAACACCGGGGAGCTGTTTTTT
.	TRBD1	TRBV5-1	TRBJ2-3	CASSLRQGGSDTQYF	TGCGCCAGCAGCTTGAGACAGGGGGGGTCAGATACGCAGTATTTT
.	.	TRBV11-2	TRBJ1-1	CASSPTSAGATEAFF	TGTGCCAGCAGCCCAACCTCTGCAGGGGCCACTGAAGCTTTCTTT
.	.	TRBV19	TRBJ1-1	CASSPRASRRAFF	TGTGCCAGTAGTCCCCGTGCTTCACGGCGGGCTTTCTTT
few	TRBD1	TRBV6-1	TRBJ1-5	CASSEAQGAFVGNQPQHF	TGTGCCAGCAGTGAGGCACAGGGGGCTTTTGTAGGCAATCAGCCCCAGCATTTT
.	.	TRBV23-1	TRBJ2-5	CASSQSRSGKGETQYF	TGCGCCAGCAGTCAATCGCGGTCCGGGAAAGGAGAGACCCAGTACTTC
.	.	TRBV5-6	TRBJ2-6	CASSLSPIAGANVLTF	TGTGCCAGCAGCTTATCCCCGATAGCTGGGGCCAACGTCCTGACTTTC
once	TRBD1	TRBV7-9	TRBJ2-7	CASSLEGQGFYEQYF	TGTGCCAGCAGCTTAGAGGGACAGGGGTTTTACGAGCAGTACTTC
.	.	TRBV9	TRBJ1-3	CASSARVGGNTIYF	TGTGCCAGCAGCGCCAGGGTCGGTGGAAACACCATATATTTT
.	TRBD1	TRBV27	TRBJ1-3	CASSRKGGQGYSSGNTIYF	TGTGCCAGCAGTCGGAAGGGGGGACAGGGCTATAGCTCTGGAAACACCATATATTTT
once	.	TRBV23-1	TRBJ1-3	CASSIRDPGNTIYF	TGCGCCAGCAGTATCCGGGACCCTGGAAACACCATATATTTT
.	.	TRBV18	TRBJ2-1	CASSPRIGTSSYNEQFF	TGTGCCAGCTCACCAAGGATAGGGACCAGCTCCTACAATGAGCAGTTCTTC
.	TRBD1	TRBV28	TRBJ2-7	CASSHVGTGGYLSSYEQYF	TGTGCCAGCAGTCATGTCGGGACAGGGGGCTATCTGAGCTCCTACGAGCAGTACTTC
.	TRBD1	TRBV5-4	TRBJ2-5	CASSGTGDRQETQYF	TGTGCCAGCAGCGGAACAGGGGATCGCCAAGAGACCCAGTACTTC
.	TRBD2	TRBV7-6	TRBJ2-4	CASSEGLAGGASIQYF	TGTGCCAGCAGCGAAGGACTAGCGGGAGGTGCTAGCATTCAGTACTTC
.	TRBD1	TRBV19	TRBJ1-1	CASRSHRGTEAFF	TGTGCCAGTAGATCCCACAGGGGGACTGAAGCTTTCTTT
few	.	TRBV29-1	TRBJ2-7	CSVNTGSSYEQYF	TGCAGCGTCAACACAGGGAGCTCCTACGAGCAGTACTTC
.	TRBD1	TRBV28	TRBJ1-5	CAARPGDRDNQPQHF	TGTGCCGCTCGTCCTGGGGACAGGGACAATCAGCCCCAGCATTTT
.	.	TRBV6-6	TRBJ1-4	CASSYSKGFGEKLFF	TGTGCCAGCAGTTACTCGAAGGGTTTTGGCGAAAAACTGTTTTTT
.	TRBD1	TRBV10-3	TRBJ1-5	CAISDGQGVRNQPQHF	TGTGCCATCAGTGATGGACAGGGAGTACGCAATCAGCCCCAGCATTTT
.	.	TRBV6-6	TRBJ1-2	CASGQGGGYTF	TGTGCCAGTGGACAAGGCGGTGGCTACACCTTC
few	TRBD1	TRBV5-1	TRBJ1-1	CASSSVQGIAEAFF	TGCGCCAGCAGCTCCGTACAGGGGATCGCTGAAGCTTTCTTT
.	TRBD1	TRBV19	TRBJ1-2	CASRFSGTGGYGYTF	TGTGCCAGCCGCTTTTCCGGGACAGGGGGCTATGGCTACACCTTC